This T cell receptor (beta chain) comes out of a study of blood T cell repertoires in COVID-19. Study-wide background: Sites across the United States, Italy and Spain contributed samples from acute and convalescent COVID-19. Nucleic acid was either cDNA or gDNA, and it came from T cells, B-cell-depleted T cells, or PBMCs.

Authors' processing steps: The assay estimated nucleated cells by amplifying reference gene primers. Clones were read by immunoSEQ multiplex PCR, and TCRdb kept only the in-frame ones, dropping some. D and trimming come from the DNA, and the V and J calls and clone size come from that table. The sample shows around 350,000 clones, more than 75% of them seen only once. V was clipped by 3 bases and J by 9 bases; unmatched bases: 8. This CDR3 has 16 amino acids. CDR1 and CDR2 from the germline V gene are SGHTA and FQGNSA. The source is a human donor in a cohort sampled during active COVID-19. The sequenced sample consisted of peripheral blood. The rearrangement uses TRBV7-2 and TRBJ2-3, with TRBD2 matching over 14 bases. Here the CDR3 DNA reads TGTGCCAGCAGCTTTGGAGGACTAGCGGGGGGAGGCACGCAGTATTTT. Translated, it gives CASSFGGLAGGGTQYF.